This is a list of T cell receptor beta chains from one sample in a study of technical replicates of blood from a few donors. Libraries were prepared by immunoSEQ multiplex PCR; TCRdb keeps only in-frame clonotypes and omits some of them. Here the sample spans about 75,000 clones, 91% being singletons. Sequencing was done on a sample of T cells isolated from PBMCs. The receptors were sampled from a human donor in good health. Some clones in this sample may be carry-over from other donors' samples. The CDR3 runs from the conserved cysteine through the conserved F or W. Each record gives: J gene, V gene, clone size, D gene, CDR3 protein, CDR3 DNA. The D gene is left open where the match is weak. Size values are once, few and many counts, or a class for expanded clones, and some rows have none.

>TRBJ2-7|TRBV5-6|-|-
CASSFLAAARGYGQYF
TGTGCCAGCAGCTTCCTAGCGGCCGCCAGGGGCTACGGGCAGTACTTC
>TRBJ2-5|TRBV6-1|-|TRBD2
CASTLAGGVTQYF
TGTGCCAGCACGCTGGCGGGAGGGGTGACCCAGTACTTC
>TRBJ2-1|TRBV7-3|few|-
CASSLSAGPPNEQFF
TGTGCCAGCAGCTTGTCGGCGGGTCCTCCCAATGAGCAGTTCTTC
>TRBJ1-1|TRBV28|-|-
CASSLLPIDSATEAFF
TGTGCCAGCAGTTTATTACCCATCGACAGTGCCACTGAAGCTTTCTTT
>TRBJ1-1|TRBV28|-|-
CATRRRDLAGVSTEAFF
TGTGCCACCCGGCGTCGGGATTTAGCAGGAGTGAGCACTGAAGCTTTCTTT
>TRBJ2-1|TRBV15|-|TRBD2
CATSREGGSSYNEQFF
TGTGCCACCAGCAGAGAGGGCGGGAGCTCCTACAATGAGCAGTTCTTC
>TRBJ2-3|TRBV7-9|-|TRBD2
CASSQPGLGTQYF
TGTGCCAGCAGCCAACCGGGACTAGGTACGCAGTATTTT
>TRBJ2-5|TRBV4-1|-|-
CASSQVLGETQYF
TGCGCCAGCAGCCAGGTCCTCGGGGAGACCCAGTACTTC
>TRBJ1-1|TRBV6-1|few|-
CASGAEISSEAFF
TGTGCCAGCGGAGCGGAGATCTCGTCTGAAGCTTTCTTT
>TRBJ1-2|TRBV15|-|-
CATSSQAADGYGYTF
TGTGCCACCAGCAGCCAAGCGGCCGACGGCTATGGCTACACCTTC
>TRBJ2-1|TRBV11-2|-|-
CASSMFGRDRPGSYNEQFF
TGTGCCAGCAGCATGTTTGGCAGGGATCGACCCGGGTCCTACAATGAGCAGTTCTTC
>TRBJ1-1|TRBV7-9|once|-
CASSSVNTEAFF
TGTGCCAGCAGCTCCGTGAACACTGAAGCTTTCTTT
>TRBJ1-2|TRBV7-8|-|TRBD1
CASSSPRTGEDYGYTF
TGTGCCAGCAGCTCCCCCCGGACAGGAGAGGACTATGGCTACACCTTC
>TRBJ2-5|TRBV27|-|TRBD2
CASSPTQVPGGETQYF
TGTGCCAGCAGCCCTACTCAGGTACCCGGGGGGGAGACCCAGTACTTC
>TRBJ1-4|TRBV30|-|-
CAWSVQGGKLFF
TGTGCCTGGAGTGTACAGGGCGGAAAACTGTTTTTT
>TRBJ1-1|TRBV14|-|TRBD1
CASSQDFGTGVTEAFF
TGTGCCAGCAGCCAAGATTTTGGCACAGGGGTCACTGAAGCTTTCTTT
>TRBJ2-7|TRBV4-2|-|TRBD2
CASSQEGLAGGNYYEQYF
TGTGCCAGCAGCCAAGAAGGACTAGCGGGAGGAAATTACTACGAGCAGTACTTC
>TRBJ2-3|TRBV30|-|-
CAWSTGIGTDTQYF
TGTGCCTGGAGTACGGGGATCGGCACAGATACGCAGTATTTT
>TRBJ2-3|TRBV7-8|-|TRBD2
CASTNRWGGLVTDTQYF
TGTGCCAGCACTAATAGATGGGGGGGACTAGTGACAGATACGCAGTATTTT
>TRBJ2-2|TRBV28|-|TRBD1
CASSPPTLDRGPDPNTGELFF
TGTGCCAGCAGTCCCCCTACTCTCGACAGGGGGCCTGACCCGAACACCGGGGAGCTGTTTTTT
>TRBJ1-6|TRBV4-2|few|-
CASSQVDRSSPLHF
TGTGCCAGCAGCCAGGTGGACAGATCTTCACCCCTCCACTTT
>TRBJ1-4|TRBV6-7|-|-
CASSGPLEEKLFF
TGTGCCAGCAGTGGGCCCTTAGAGGAAAAACTGTTTTTT
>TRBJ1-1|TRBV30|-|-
CAWRLLLEAFF
TGTGCCTGGAGACTATTATTGGAAGCTTTCTTT
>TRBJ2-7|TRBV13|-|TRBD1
CASSIRQGNEQYF
TGTGCCAGCAGCATTAGACAGGGTAACGAGCAGTACTTC
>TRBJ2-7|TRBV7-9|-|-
CASSHRGGDEQYF
TGTGCCAGCAGCCACCGAGGGGGTGACGAGCAGTACTTC
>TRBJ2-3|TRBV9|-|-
CASSVETSTQYF
TGTGCCAGCAGCGTAGAGACATCTACGCAGTATTTT
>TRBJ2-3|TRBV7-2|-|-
CASSLGRYAGDTDTQYF
TGTGCCAGCAGCCTAGGGCGCTATGCGGGTGACACAGATACGCAGTATTTT
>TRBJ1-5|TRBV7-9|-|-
CASSYKLTNYRASNQPQHF
TGTGCCAGCAGCTACAAGCTCACAAACTACAGGGCCAGCAATCAGCCCCAGCATTTT
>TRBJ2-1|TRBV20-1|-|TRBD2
CSVAGYNEQFF
TGCAGTGTAGCGGGGTACAATGAGCAGTTCTTC
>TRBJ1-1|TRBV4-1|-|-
CASSLSDSLRTVEAFF
TGCGCCAGCAGCCTCTCTGACAGCCTTCGGACAGTTGAAGCTTTCTTT
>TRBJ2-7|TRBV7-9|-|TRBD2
CASSPGLAGVEQYF
TGTGCCAGCAGCCCCGGACTAGCGGGAGTTGAGCAGTACTTC
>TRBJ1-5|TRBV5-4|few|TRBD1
CASSLGGTDRNQPQHF
TGTGCCAGCAGCTTGGGGGGGACAGACAGAAATCAGCCCCAGCATTTT
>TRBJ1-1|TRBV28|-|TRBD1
CASERTGAFLNTEAFF
TGTGCCAGCGAAAGGACAGGCGCCTTCTTAAACACTGAAGCTTTCTTT
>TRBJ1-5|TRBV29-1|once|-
CSAGAGSGQPQHF
TGCAGCGCCGGGGCGGGGAGCGGTCAGCCCCAGCATTTT
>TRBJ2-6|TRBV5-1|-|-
CASSLDRVGSSGANVLTF
TGCGCCAGCAGCTTGGACAGGGTGGGTAGCTCTGGGGCCAACGTCCTGACTTTC